The sequence of this T cell receptor beta chain was determined in a study of siplizumab effects on memory and regulatory T cells. Study-level results: Phenotypic classification as naive or memory proved unattainable for roughly 75-96% of proliferating CD4+ or CD8+ clones. Suppressive capability of dividing Tregs from siplizumab cultures went unverified. Siplizumab significantly reduced alloreactive sequences traceable to unstimulated CD4+ memory cells. Versus 25% to 30% in controls, the mappable alloreactive CD4+ clones averaged roughly 75% Treg-derived with siplizumab.

CDR3 length: 17 amino acids. From germline, CDR1 is SEHNR and CDR2 FQNEAQ (reference sequence). The V end was cut by 3 bases, the J end by 0 bases, with 14 bases between. In the case of this clone: Its antigen is not identified.

TCRdb's table, derived via immunoSEQ multiplex PCR, lists solely in-frame clones and lacks some. The sample holds around 100,000 clones; approximately 92% are singletons and the top ten take 0.15%. This receptor was obtained from a human donor in good health. The sample consisted of CD4+ T cells sorted from blood. The V call is TRBV7-9, the J call TRBJ1-4; TRBD1 is a possible D gene (5 bases). CDR3 bases: TGTGCCAGCAGCTTTTCTGAGGGGACCGCAACTAATGAAAAACTGTTTTTT. Amino acid sequence: CASSFSEGTATNEKLFF.